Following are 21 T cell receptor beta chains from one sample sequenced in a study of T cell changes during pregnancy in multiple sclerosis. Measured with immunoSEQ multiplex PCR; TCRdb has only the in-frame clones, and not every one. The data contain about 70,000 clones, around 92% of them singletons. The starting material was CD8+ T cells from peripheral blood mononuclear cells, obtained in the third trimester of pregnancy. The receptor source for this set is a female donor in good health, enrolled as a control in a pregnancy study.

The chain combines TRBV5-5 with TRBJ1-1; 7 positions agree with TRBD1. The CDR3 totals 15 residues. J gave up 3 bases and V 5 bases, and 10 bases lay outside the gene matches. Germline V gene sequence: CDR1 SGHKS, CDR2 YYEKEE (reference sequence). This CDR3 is CASRMMTGFYTEAFF. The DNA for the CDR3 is TGTGCCAGCAGAATGATGACAGGGTTTTACACTGAAGCTTTCTTT.

The CDR3 loop reads CASSWDRAETQYF. CDR3 DNA: TGTGCCAGCAGCTGGGACAGGGCGGAGACCCAGTACTTC. This rearrangement joins TRBV13 to TRBJ2-5; 9 nucleotides align to TRBD1. The V gene's germline CDR1 is PRHDT and CDR2 FYEKMQ (reference sequence). The ends lost 4 bases at V and 5 bases at J; junction bases unmatched: 2. The CDR3 is 13 amino acids. Filled out from reference TRBV13 and TRBJ2-5, the complete variable domain reads AAGVIQSPRHLIKEKRETATLKCYPIPRHDTVYWYQQGPGQDPQFLISFYEKMQSDKGSIPDRFSAQQFSDYHSELNMSSLELGDSALYFCASSWDRAETQYFGPGTRLLVL.

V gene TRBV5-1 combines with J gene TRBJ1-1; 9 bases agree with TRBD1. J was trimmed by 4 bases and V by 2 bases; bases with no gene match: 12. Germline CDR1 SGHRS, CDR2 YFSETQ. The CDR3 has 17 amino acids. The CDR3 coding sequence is TGCGCCAGCAGCTTTGGGACAGGGCGTAATCGGGGCACTGAAGCTTTCTTT. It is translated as CASSFGTGRNRGTEAFF.

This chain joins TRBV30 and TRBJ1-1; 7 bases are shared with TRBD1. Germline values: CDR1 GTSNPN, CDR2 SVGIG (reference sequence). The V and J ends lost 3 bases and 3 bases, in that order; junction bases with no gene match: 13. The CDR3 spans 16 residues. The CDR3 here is CAWSHGVRGLDTEAFF. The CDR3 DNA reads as TGTGCCTGGAGCCATGGAGTAAGGGGGCTGGACACTGAAGCTTTCTTT.

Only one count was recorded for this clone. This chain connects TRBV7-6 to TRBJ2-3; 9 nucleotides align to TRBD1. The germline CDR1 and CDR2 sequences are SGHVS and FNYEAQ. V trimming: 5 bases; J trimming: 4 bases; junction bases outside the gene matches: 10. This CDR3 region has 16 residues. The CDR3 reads CASSLRQGVEADTQYF. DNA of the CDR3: TGTGCCAGCAGCCTAAGACAGGGGGTCGAGGCAGATACGCAGTATTTT. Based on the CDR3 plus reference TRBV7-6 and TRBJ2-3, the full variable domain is GAGVSQSPRYKVTKRGQDVALRCDPISGHVSLYWYRQALGQGPEFLTYFNYEAQQDKSGLPNDRFSAERPEGSISTLTIQRTEQRDSAMYRCASSLRQGVEADTQYFGPGTRLTVL.

The CDR3 nucleotides read TGTGCCATCACCGGGACACCGAGGGACACTGAAGCTTTCTTT. Translated, it gives CAITGTPRDTEAFF. The chain links TRBV10-3 to TRBJ1-1; tentatively, D is TRBD1 (6 bases). Trimming removed 7 bases at V and 3 bases at J, with 15 bases between. Germline V gives CDR1 ENHRY, CDR2 SYGVKD. The CDR3 sequence is 14 residues long.

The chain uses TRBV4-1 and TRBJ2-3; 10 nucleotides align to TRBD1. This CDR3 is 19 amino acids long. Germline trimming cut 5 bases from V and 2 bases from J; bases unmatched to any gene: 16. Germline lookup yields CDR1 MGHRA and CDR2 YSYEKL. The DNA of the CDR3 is TGCGCCAGCAGCTCAAGATATATTAGGGGACAGGGGACCACAGATACGCAGTATTTT. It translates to CASSSRYIRGQGTTDTQYF.

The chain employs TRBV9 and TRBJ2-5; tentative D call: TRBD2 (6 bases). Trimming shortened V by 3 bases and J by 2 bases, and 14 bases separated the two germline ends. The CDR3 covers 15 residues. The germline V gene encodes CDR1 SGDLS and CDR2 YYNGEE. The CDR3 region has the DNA TGTGCCAGCAGCGCCTGGGGGGTCGTACAAGAGACCCAGTACTTC. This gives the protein CASSAWGVVQETQYF.

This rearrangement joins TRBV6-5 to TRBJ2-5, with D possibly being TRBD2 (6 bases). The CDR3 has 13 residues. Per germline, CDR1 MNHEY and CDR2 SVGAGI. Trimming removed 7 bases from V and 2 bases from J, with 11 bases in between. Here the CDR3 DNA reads TGTGCCAGCACTGCAGCGGGTCAAGAGACCCAGTACTTC. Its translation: CASTAAGQETQYF.

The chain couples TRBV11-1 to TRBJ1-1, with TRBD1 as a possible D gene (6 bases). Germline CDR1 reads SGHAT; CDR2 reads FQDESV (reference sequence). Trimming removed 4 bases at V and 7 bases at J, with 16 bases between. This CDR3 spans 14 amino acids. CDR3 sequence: CASSSSGTSSEAFF. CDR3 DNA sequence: TGTGCCAGCAGCTCGTCGGGGACATCGAGTGAAGCTTTCTTT. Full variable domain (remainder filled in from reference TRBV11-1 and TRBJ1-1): EAEVAQSPRYKITEKSQAVAFWCDPISGHATLYWYRQILGQGPELLVQFQDESVVDDSQLPKDRFSAERLKGVDSTLKIQPAELGDSAMYLCASSSSGTSSEAFFGQGTRLTVV.

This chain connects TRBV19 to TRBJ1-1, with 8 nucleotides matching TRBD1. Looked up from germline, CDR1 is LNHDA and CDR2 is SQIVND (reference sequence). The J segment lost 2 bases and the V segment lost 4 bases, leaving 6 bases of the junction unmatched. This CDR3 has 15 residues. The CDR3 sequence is CASSRPDRANTEAFF. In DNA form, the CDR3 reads TGTGCCAGTAGTAGACCGGACAGGGCTAACACTGAAGCTTTCTTT.

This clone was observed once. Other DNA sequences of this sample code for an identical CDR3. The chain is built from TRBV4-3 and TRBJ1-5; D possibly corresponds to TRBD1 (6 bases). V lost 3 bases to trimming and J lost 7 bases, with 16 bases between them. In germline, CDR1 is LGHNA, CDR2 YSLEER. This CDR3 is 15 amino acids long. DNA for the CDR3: TGCGCCAGCAGCCAGGACAGAGGATGGAGGCAGCCCCAGCATTTT. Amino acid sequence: CASSQDRGWRQPQHF.

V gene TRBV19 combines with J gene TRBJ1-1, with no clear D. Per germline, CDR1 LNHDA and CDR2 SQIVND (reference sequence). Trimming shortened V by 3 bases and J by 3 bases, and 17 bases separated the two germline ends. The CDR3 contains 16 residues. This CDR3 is CASSILREGTYTEAFF. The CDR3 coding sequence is TGTGCCAGTAGTATTCTCCGGGAAGGAACATACACTGAAGCTTTCTTT.

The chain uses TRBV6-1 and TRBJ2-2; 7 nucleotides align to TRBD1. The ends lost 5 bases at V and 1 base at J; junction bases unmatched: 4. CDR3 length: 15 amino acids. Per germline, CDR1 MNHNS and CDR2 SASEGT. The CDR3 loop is CASSWRTGNTGELFF. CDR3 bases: TGTGCCAGCAGTTGGCGGACAGGGAACACCGGGGAGCTGTTTTTT.

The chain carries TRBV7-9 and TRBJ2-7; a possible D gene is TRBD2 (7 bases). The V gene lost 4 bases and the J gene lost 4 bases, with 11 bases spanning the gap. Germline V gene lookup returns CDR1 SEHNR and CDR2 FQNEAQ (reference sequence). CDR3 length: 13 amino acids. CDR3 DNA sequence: TGTGCCAGCAGCTCACAGGGAGGGTACGAGCAGTACTTC. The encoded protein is CASSSQGGYEQYF. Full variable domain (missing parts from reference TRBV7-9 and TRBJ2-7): DTGVSQNPRHKITKRGQNVTFRCDPISEHNRLYWYRQTLGQGPEFLTYFQNEAQLEKSRLLSDRFSAERPKGSFSTLEIQRTEQGDSAMYLCASSSQGGYEQYFGPGTRLTVT.

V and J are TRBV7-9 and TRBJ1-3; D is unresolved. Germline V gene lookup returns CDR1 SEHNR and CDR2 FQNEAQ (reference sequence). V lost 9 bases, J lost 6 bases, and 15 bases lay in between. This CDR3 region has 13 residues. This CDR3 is CASSPGILNTIYF. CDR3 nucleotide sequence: TGTGCCAGTTCGCCGGGGATCTTAAACACCATATATTTT.

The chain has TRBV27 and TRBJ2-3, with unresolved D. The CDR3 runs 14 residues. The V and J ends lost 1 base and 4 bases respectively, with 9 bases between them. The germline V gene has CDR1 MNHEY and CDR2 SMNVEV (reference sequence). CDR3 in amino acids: CASSLLSVSDTQYF. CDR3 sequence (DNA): TGTGCCAGCAGTTTATTATCAGTATCAGATACGCAGTATTTT.

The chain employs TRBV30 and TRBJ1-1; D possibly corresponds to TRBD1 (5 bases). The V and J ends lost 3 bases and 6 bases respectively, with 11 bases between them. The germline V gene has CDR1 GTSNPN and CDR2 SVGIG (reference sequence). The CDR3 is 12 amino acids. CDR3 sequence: CAWSHQGAEAFF. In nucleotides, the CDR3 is TGTGCCTGGAGCCACCAAGGGGCTGAAGCTTTCTTT.

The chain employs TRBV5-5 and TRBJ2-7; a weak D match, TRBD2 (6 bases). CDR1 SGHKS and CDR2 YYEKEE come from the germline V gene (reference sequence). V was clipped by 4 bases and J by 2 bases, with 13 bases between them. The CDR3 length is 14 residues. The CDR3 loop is CASSRSEGTYEQYF. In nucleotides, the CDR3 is TGTGCCAGCAGCCGATCGGAGGGGACCTACGAGCAGTACTTC.

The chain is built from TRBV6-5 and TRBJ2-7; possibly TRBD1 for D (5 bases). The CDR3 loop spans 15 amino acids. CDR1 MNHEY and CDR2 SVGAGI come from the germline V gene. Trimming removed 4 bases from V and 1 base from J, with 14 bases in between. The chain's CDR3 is CASSSEPRVSYEQYF. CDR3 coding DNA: TGTGCCAGCAGTTCAGAACCCAGGGTTTCCTACGAGCAGTACTTC.

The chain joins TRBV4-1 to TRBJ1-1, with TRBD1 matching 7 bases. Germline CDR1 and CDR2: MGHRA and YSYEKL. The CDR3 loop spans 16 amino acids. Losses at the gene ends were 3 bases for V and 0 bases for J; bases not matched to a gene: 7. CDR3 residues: CASSHRTGMMNTEAFF. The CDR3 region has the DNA TGCGCCAGCAGCCACAGGACAGGAATGATGAACACTGAAGCTTTCTTT.